The 31 T cell receptor beta chains below all came from one sample that was sequenced in a study of blood T cells in healthy people across ages. The use of a sample-barcoded 5' primer and a J-beta primer mix characterized a second PCR of 7 to 11 cycles. TCRdb recomputed calls from the 5' RACE reads with MiXCR, one row per CDR3 protein. Of about 1.5 million distinct CDR3 sequences detected, approximately 43% appear once; the ten largest clones hold just over 4%. The sequenced sample was blood. Every receptor here comes from a young woman in good health.

DNA for the CDR3: TGCGCCAGCAGCTTAGCGGGACGGGGACGCAATGAGCAGTTCTTC. Encoded protein: CASSLAGRGRNEQFF. The chain links TRBV5-1 to TRBJ2-1; TRBD2 agrees at 7 bases. V lost 2 bases and J lost 6; bases outside the gene matches: 8. Germline CDR1 SGHRS, CDR2 YFSETQ. The CDR3 has 15 residues.

This clonotype has just a few counts. V usage is TRBV7-2 and J usage is TRBJ2-5; 13 bases agree with TRBD2. The J call is uncertain, as TRBJ2-7 better fits the DNA end. The germline V gene encodes CDR1 SGHTA and CDR2 FQGNSA. The CDR3 is made up of 17 amino acids. The CDR3: CASSLAPGLAGAYEQYF. CDR3 sequence (DNA): TGTGCCAGCAGCTTAGCGCCAGGACTAGCGGGAGCCTACGAGCAGTACTTC.

The gene calls are TRBV25-1 and TRBJ2-7, with 8 bases identical to TRBD2. The J segment lost 2 bases and the V segment lost 4 bases, leaving 7 bases of the junction unmatched. Germline V lookup: CDR1 MGHDK, CDR2 SYGVNS. The CDR3 loop spans 15 amino acids. CDR3 sequence: CASSVQRGIAYEQYF. The DNA of the CDR3 is TGTGCCAGCAGTGTTCAGCGGGGGATAGCCTACGAGCAGTACTTC.

The chain joins TRBV18 to TRBJ2-7, with a tentative D call TRBD2 (6 bases). Germline assignment: CDR1 KGHSH and CDR2 LQKENI. Trimming stripped 5 bases from V and 9 bases from J, with 11 bases between. This CDR3 comprises 11 residues. CDR3 in DNA: TGTGCCAGCTCAGGGACTGGCGGGCAGTACTTC. Translation gives CASSGTGGQYF.

This clonotype has only a few counts. This chain joins TRBV19 and TRBJ2-1, with 10 bases that match TRBD1. This CDR3 comprises 18 residues. Germline V gene data show CDR1 as LNHDA and CDR2 as SQIVND (reference sequence). V lost 0 bases to trimming and J lost 7 bases; unmatched junction nucleotides: 12. Here the CDR3 DNA reads TGTGCCAGTAGTATAGATTTTAGAGGTAGACAGGGGGCTAATGAGCAGTTCTTC. Protein: CASSIDFRGRQGANEQFF.

This rearrangement joins TRBV5-8 to TRBJ2-1; maybe TRBD2 (6 bases). This CDR3 is built from 15 residues. The germline V and J ends were trimmed by 9 bases and 6 bases, with 22 bases remaining between them. Germline V gene sequence: CDR1 SGHTS, CDR2 YDEGEE. CDR3: CATTSVGTWGNEQFF. CDR3 DNA sequence: TGTGCCACTACTTCGGTGGGGACTTGGGGCAATGAGCAGTTCTTC.

This clonotype occurred a few times. V usage is TRBV20-1 and J usage is TRBJ2-1, with 9 positions matching TRBD2. Germline-derived CDR1 and CDR2 are DFQATT and SNEGSKA (reference sequence). The CDR3 extends over 13 amino acids. The ends lost 6 bases at V and 5 bases at J; junction bases unmatched: 5. The CDR3 is CSAPTSGDNEQFF. CDR3 in DNA: TGCAGTGCCCCGACTAGCGGTGACAATGAGCAGTTCTTC.

This clonotype was seen only a few times. This rearrangement joins TRBV20-1 to TRBJ2-4; no reliable D call. Germline-derived CDR1 and CDR2 are DFQATT and SNEGSKA (reference sequence). The CDR3 is 15 residues long. Trimming took off 0 bases at V and 4 bases at J, with 13 bases between the two ends. CDR3 region: CSARDVVTSKNIQYF. DNA of the CDR3: TGCAGTGCTAGAGATGTAGTAACCAGTAAAAACATTCAGTACTTC.

In this sample, this clonotype turned up a few times. This chain links TRBV18 with TRBJ2-5; D is undetermined. From germline, CDR1 is KGHSH and CDR2 LQKENI. This CDR3 contains 16 residues. Deletions cut 2 bases from V and 0 bases from J, with 13 bases between. The chain's CDR3 is CASSPLRQNNQETQYF. CDR3 coding DNA: TGTGCCAGCTCACCATTAAGGCAGAACAACCAAGAGACCCAGTACTTC.

A few counts support this clonotype. The gene calls are TRBV27 and TRBJ2-1; the match to TRBD1 covers 10 bases. CDR1 is MNHEY, CDR2 SMNVEV, per germline (reference sequence). Unmatched junction bases numbered 5, after V lost 2 bases and J lost 4 bases. The CDR3 loop spans 16 amino acids. CDR3 sequence (DNA): TGTGCCAGCAGTTTACTTAGACAGGGGGCTTACAATGAGCAGTTCTTC. The encoded protein is CASSLLRQGAYNEQFF.

This clonotype has at least ten counts. The DNA of the CDR3 is TGCAGTGCTAGTTTCCTAGCGGGGGGGCAAGATACGCAGTATTTT. It translates to CSASFLAGGQDTQYF. V is TRBV20-1 and J is TRBJ2-3; 12 bases match TRBD2. Germline CDR1 reads DFQATT; CDR2 reads SNEGSKA (reference sequence). The CDR3 runs to 15 residues. Trimming cost V 3 bases and J 5 bases; bases outside gene matches: 6.

In this sample, this clonotype turned up many times. The rearrangement joins TRBV29-1 to TRBJ2-1; 7 bases align to TRBD1. The CDR3 has 11 amino acids. CDR1 is SQVTM, CDR2 ANQGSEA, per germline. With 7 bases clipped from V and 12 bases from J, the junction kept 9 bases outside the gene matches. CDR3 protein: CSAYRGFVQFF. CDR3 DNA: TGCAGCGCCTACAGGGGCTTTGTGCAGTTCTTC.

This clonotype was seen a few times. This chain uses TRBV27 with TRBJ1-1; no firm D call. Looked up from germline, CDR1 is MNHEY and CDR2 is SMNVEV (reference sequence). V was clipped by 8 bases and J by 1 base, with 14 bases between them. This CDR3 has 14 residues. CDR3 loop: CASRSLLSNTEAFF. DNA of the CDR3: TGTGCCAGCCGATCGCTGCTCTCGAACACTGAAGCTTTCTTT.

The CDR3 reads CASSRLSAGTPYEQYF. The CDR3 DNA follows: TGCGCCAGCAGCCGTTTGAGCGCCGGGACGCCTTACGAGCAGTACTTC. The chain has TRBV4-3 and TRBJ2-7; D could derive from TRBD1 or TRBD2 (5 bases each). Trimming pared 4 bases from V and 4 bases from J, leaving 20 bases between. Germline V lookup: CDR1 LGHNA, CDR2 YSLEER. CDR3 length: 16 amino acids.

The V gene is TRBV30, the J gene TRBJ1-4; no clear D gene. The CDR3 has 13 amino acids. Trimming cost V 0 bases and J 7 bases, with 9 bases left between them. The germline gives CDR1 GTSNPN, CDR2 SVGIG (reference sequence). The CDR3 loop is CAWSVNGFEKLFF. The CDR3 bases are TGTGCCTGGAGTGTAAATGGGTTTGAAAAACTGTTTTTT. The full variable domain, its missing parts supplied by reference TRBV30 and TRBJ1-4, is SQTIHQWPATLVQPVGSPLSLECTVEGTSNPNLYWYRQAAGRGLQLLFYSVGIGQISSEVPQNLSASRPQDRQFILSSKKLLLSDSGFYLCAWSVNGFEKLFFGSGTQLSVL.

This clonotype was seen a single time. This chain joins TRBV9 and TRBJ2-1; 7 positions agree with TRBD2. Germline V gene lookup returns CDR1 SGDLS and CDR2 YYNGEE. The CDR3 length is 14 residues. J was trimmed by 10 bases and V by 10 bases; bases with no gene match: 17. The CDR3 DNA sequence: TGTGCCGGCGCAGAGGGAGCGGGAACCTACGAGCAGTTCTTC. Amino acid sequence: CAGAEGAGTYEQFF.

The chain uses TRBV7-2 and TRBJ1-5; D gene uncertain. Trimming took 1 base from V and 0 from J, leaving 16 bases between them. Looked up from germline, CDR1 is SGHTA and CDR2 is FQGNSA. There are 18 residues in the CDR3. The chain's CDR3 is CASSLVEWAAYSNQPQHF. The CDR3 DNA follows: TGTGCCAGCAGCTTAGTTGAGTGGGCAGCTTATAGCAATCAGCCCCAGCATTTT.

This clonotype has at least ten counts. This chain joins TRBV29-1 and TRBJ1-5; unclear D gene. V lost 4 bases to trimming and J lost 7 bases, with 5 bases between them. Germline CDR1 SQVTM, CDR2 ANQGSEA. The CDR3 has 10 residues. The CDR3 DNA reads TGCAGCGTTGGAGGGCAGCCCCAGCATTTT. This codes for CSVGGQPQHF.

This clonotype was seen a few times. V usage is TRBV20-1 and J usage is TRBJ1-2, with 7 bases lining up with TRBD1. The CDR3 covers 13 residues. The ends lost 5 bases at V and 8 bases at J; junction bases unmatched: 11. Germline V CDR1 and CDR2: DFQATT, SNEGSKA (reference sequence). This CDR3 reads CSADTGASPGYTF. In DNA, the CDR3 is TGCAGTGCTGACACAGGGGCATCCCCCGGCTACACCTTC.

This clonotype turned up a few times. The chain has TRBV12-3 or TRBV12-4 and TRBJ2-4; a possible D gene is TRBD2 (6 bases). The CDR3 contains 15 residues. The V gene lost 8 bases and the J gene lost 3 bases, with 17 bases spanning the gap. CDR3 nucleotide sequence: TGTGCCAGCGCTCGGATTGGAGGGGTCAAAAACATTCAGTACTTC. It yields the protein CASARIGGVKNIQYF.

The V and J genes are TRBV20-1 and TRBJ1-5, with D possibly being TRBD1 (6 bases). Trimming cost V 5 bases and J 7 bases, with 12 bases left between them. Germline-derived CDR1 and CDR2 are DFQATT and SNEGSKA (reference sequence). The CDR3 length is 12 residues. In DNA, the CDR3 is TGCAGTGCTTCAGGGGAGGGGCAGCCCCAGCATTTT. This codes for CSASGEGQPQHF.

The table lists this clonotype with a count of one. V is TRBV4-2 and J is TRBJ2-5, with D possibly matching TRBD1 (5 bases). CDR1 LGHNA and CDR2 YNFKEQ come from the germline V gene. The V end lost 3 bases, the J end lost 11 bases, and 13 bases lay between the germline ends. The CDR3 totals 12 residues. CDR3 sequence (DNA): TGTGCCAGCAGCCATATGGACAATGAGCAGTACTTC. Amino acids: CASSHMDNEQYF.

The gene calls are TRBV30 and TRBJ2-1; D gene ambiguous. This CDR3 contains 11 residues. The germline gives CDR1 GTSNPN, CDR2 SVGIG (reference sequence). V was shortened by 0 bases and J by 9 bases, with 6 bases between the two germline ends. CDR3 residues: CAWSVALEQFF. DNA for the CDR3: TGTGCCTGGAGTGTAGCGCTTGAGCAGTTCTTC. The full variable domain, with the rest looked up from reference TRBV30 and TRBJ2-1, is SQTIHQWPATLVQPVGSPLSLECTVEGTSNPNLYWYRQAAGRGLQLLFYSVGIGQISSEVPQNLSASRPQDRQFILSSKKLLLSDSGFYLCAWSVALEQFFGPGTRLTVL.

V and J are TRBV10-3 and TRBJ2-3; 9 positions match TRBD2. Germline-derived CDR1 and CDR2 are ENHRY and SYGVKD. The CDR3 totals 14 residues. J was trimmed by 5 bases and V by 3 bases; bases with no gene match: 3. This chain's CDR3 is CAISDLAGEDTQYF. In DNA, the CDR3 is TGTGCCATCAGTGATTTAGCGGGGGAAGATACGCAGTATTTT.

The chain couples TRBV6-5 to TRBJ1-4; 9 bases align to TRBD1. V lost 6 bases and J lost 8; bases outside the gene matches: 10. The CDR3 covers 15 residues. Germline V CDR1 and CDR2: MNHEY, SVGAGI. In DNA, the CDR3 is TGTGCCAGCAGAATTGGACAGGGGTCAGGGGAAAAACTGTTTTTT. It is translated as CASRIGQGSGEKLFF.

This chain connects TRBV29-1 to TRBJ2-7; 9 bases line up with TRBD1. The DNA end is a closer match to TRBJ2-4, so the J assignment may be wrong. This CDR3 comprises 14 residues. The germline V gene has CDR1 SQVTM and CDR2 ANQGSEA. The CDR3 loop is CSVESDRGLNIQYF. CDR3 in DNA: TGCAGCGTGGAATCGGACAGGGGATTAAACATTCAGTACTTC.

The table lists this clonotype with a few counts. The V and J genes are TRBV12-3 or TRBV12-4 and TRBJ1-6; TRBD1 is a possible D gene (6 bases). This CDR3 has 17 residues. The V end lost 4 bases, the J end lost 6 bases, and 19 bases lay between the germline ends. The CDR3 protein is CASSSGSGGQTNSPLHF. The CDR3 DNA reads as TGTGCCAGCAGTTCCGGTTCGGGGGGCCAGACTAATTCACCCCTCCACTTT.

This clonotype was detected many times. The chain couples TRBV7-9 to TRBJ1-1; no reliable D call. The germline V and J ends were trimmed by 5 bases and 2 bases, with 9 bases remaining between them. Germline V gene sequence: CDR1 SEHNR, CDR2 FQNEAQ (reference sequence). This CDR3 has 13 amino acids. Written as DNA, the CDR3 is TGTGCCAGCAGCCCCTTAGGCAACACTGAAGCTTTCTTT. This codes for CASSPLGNTEAFF.

The chain links TRBV7-9 to TRBJ2-7; D is perhaps TRBD2 (5 bases). Between the trimmed V and J ends, which lost 1 base and 5 bases, there was a span of 12 bases. The CDR3 has 14 residues. The V gene's germline CDR1 is SEHNR and CDR2 FQNEAQ (reference sequence). The CDR3, as DNA: TGTGCCAGCAGCTTAGGGCCGGGGATCCACGAGCAGTACTTC. It codes for CASSLGPGIHEQYF.

The chain uses TRBV7-9 and TRBJ1-3; 8 nucleotides match TRBD1. The germline V gene encodes CDR1 SEHNR and CDR2 FQNEAQ (reference sequence). Losses at the gene ends were 5 bases for V and 10 bases for J; bases not matched to a gene: 16. The CDR3 has 16 amino acids. In nucleotides, the CDR3 is TGTGCCAGCAGCGTGTTGGGACAGGACGCCACGGGGACCATATATTTT. Residues: CASSVLGQDATGTIYF.

The gene calls are TRBV29-1 and TRBJ2-3; D call uncertain. The length of the CDR3 is 17 residues. Germline V gene sequence: CDR1 SQVTM, CDR2 ANQGSEA. V shed 2 bases and J shed 2 bases, with 20 bases lying between them. The CDR3 region is CSVEKLSPRRLTDTQYF. The DNA for the CDR3 is TGCAGCGTTGAAAAGCTCAGCCCAAGGAGACTCACAGATACGCAGTATTTT.